This is a list of T cell receptor beta chains from one sample in a study of cytotoxic CD8 clonotypes in ibrutinib-treated CLL. Generated by immunoSEQ multiplex PCR, the TCRdb table keeps only in-frame clones and is missing some. Seen here are tens of thousands of clones, roughly 71% observed once, and the top ten hold around 42%. Source: PBMCs, taken after 12 months of ibrutinib treatment. The receptors were sampled from a human donor with chronic lymphocytic leukemia. CDR3s include the opening cysteine and the closing phenylalanine or tryptophan. D genes are given only for firm matches. Where a row states a size, it is once, few, many or the class of an expanded clone; other rows omit it.

J gene: TRBJ2-2; V gene: TRBV11-2; clone size: -; D gene: -; CDR3 protein: CASSVGQYTGELFF; CDR3 DNA: TGTGCCAGCAGCGTTGGACAGTACACCGGGGAGCTGTTTTTT
J gene: TRBJ2-2; V gene: TRBV30; clone size: -; D gene: TRBD1; CDR3 protein: CAWTPRDRGTGELFF; CDR3 DNA: TGTGCCTGGACCCCCAGGGACAGGGGCACCGGGGAGCTGTTTTTT
J gene: TRBJ2-5; V gene: TRBV18; clone size: -; D gene: TRBD2; CDR3 protein: CASSPASGSLETQYF; CDR3 DNA: TGTGCCAGCTCACCGGCTAGCGGGAGTCTAGAGACCCAGTACTTC
J gene: TRBJ2-6; V gene: TRBV5-1; clone size: -; D gene: TRBD2; CDR3 protein: CASSREDSGANVLTF; CDR3 DNA: TGCGCCAGCAGCCGGGAGGACTCTGGGGCCAACGTCCTGACTTTC
J gene: TRBJ2-2; V gene: TRBV7-3; clone size: -; D gene: -; CDR3 protein: CASSFGSVGGIAAGPGELFF; CDR3 DNA: TGTGCCAGCAGCTTTGGGTCGGTCGGCGGGATCGCTGCCGGCCCCGGGGAGCTGTTTTTT
J gene: TRBJ2-2; V gene: TRBV5-1; clone size: -; D gene: -; CDR3 protein: CASSSWAGELFF; CDR3 DNA: TGCGCCAGCAGCTCCTGGGCCGGGGAGCTGTTTTTT
J gene: TRBJ2-2; V gene: TRBV5-1; clone size: -; D gene: TRBD2; CDR3 protein: CASSLARGSGNTGELFF; CDR3 DNA: TGCGCCAGCAGCTTGGCGCGGGGTAGCGGGAATACCGGGGAGCTGTTTTTT
J gene: TRBJ2-7; V gene: TRBV7-9; clone size: -; D gene: -; CDR3 protein: CASSPSYEQYF; CDR3 DNA: TGTGCCAGCAGCCCCTCCTACGAGCAGTACTTC
J gene: TRBJ2-5; V gene: TRBV15; clone size: once; D gene: TRBD2; CDR3 protein: CATRPRQNEGLATETQYF; CDR3 DNA: TGTGCCACCAGACCCCGACAGAACGAGGGACTAGCTACGGAGACCCAGTACTTC
J gene: TRBJ1-1; V gene: TRBV30; clone size: -; D gene: TRBD1; CDR3 protein: CAWSVGTGAPTEAFF; CDR3 DNA: TGTGCCTGGAGTGTCGGGACAGGGGCGCCCACTGAAGCTTTCTTT
J gene: TRBJ1-4; V gene: TRBV6-6; clone size: -; D gene: -; CDR3 protein: CASSLGTSRLNEKLFF; CDR3 DNA: TGTGCCAGCAGTCTGGGAACGTCGAGGCTTAATGAAAAACTGTTTTTT
J gene: TRBJ2-3; V gene: TRBV4-3; clone size: -; D gene: TRBD2; CDR3 protein: CASSQGPVTSGTATDTQYF; CDR3 DNA: TGCGCCAGCAGCCAAGGTCCCGTGACTAGCGGGACCGCCACAGATACGCAGTATTTT
J gene: TRBJ2-5; V gene: TRBV7-9; clone size: -; D gene: -; CDR3 protein: CASSSGSLHLETQYF; CDR3 DNA: TGTGCCAGCAGCTCCGGCTCACTACACCTAGAGACCCAGTACTTC
J gene: TRBJ2-5; V gene: TRBV29-1; clone size: -; D gene: -; CDR3 protein: CSVDTSRETQYF; CDR3 DNA: TGCAGCGTTGATACGTCAAGAGAGACCCAGTACTTC
J gene: TRBJ1-5; V gene: TRBV11-2; clone size: -; D gene: -; CDR3 protein: CASSLGRNQPQHF; CDR3 DNA: TGTGCCAGCAGCTTAGGCAGGAATCAGCCCCAGCATTTT
J gene: TRBJ1-1; V gene: TRBV6-1; clone size: few; D gene: -; CDR3 protein: CASSEGERTWNTEAFF; CDR3 DNA: TGTGCCAGCAGTGAAGGAGAGAGGACTTGGAACACTGAAGCTTTCTTT
J gene: TRBJ2-3; V gene: TRBV28; clone size: -; D gene: -; CDR3 protein: CASSSEQVPDTQYF; CDR3 DNA: TGTGCCAGCAGTTCAGAACAGGTTCCAGATACGCAGTATTTT
J gene: TRBJ2-6; V gene: TRBV19; clone size: few; D gene: -; CDR3 protein: CASSPLGANVLTF; CDR3 DNA: TGTGCCAGTAGTCCCCTGGGGGCCAACGTCCTGACTTTC
J gene: TRBJ2-7; V gene: TRBV6-1; clone size: -; D gene: TRBD2; CDR3 protein: CASTPSGSWFEQYF; CDR3 DNA: TGTGCCAGCACACCTAGCGGGAGTTGGTTCGAGCAGTACTTC
J gene: TRBJ2-3; V gene: TRBV5-1; clone size: few; D gene: -; CDR3 protein: CASSQNADTQYF; CDR3 DNA: TGCGCCAGCAGCCAAAACGCAGATACGCAGTATTTT
J gene: TRBJ2-2; V gene: TRBV9; clone size: -; D gene: TRBD2; CDR3 protein: CASSLGLARATGELFF; CDR3 DNA: TGTGCCAGCAGCTTAGGACTAGCGCGTGCCACCGGGGAGCTGTTTTTT
J gene: TRBJ2-5; V gene: TRBV6-6; clone size: -; D gene: -; CDR3 protein: CASSYSIFRELETQYF; CDR3 DNA: TGTGCCAGCAGTTACTCGATTTTCAGGGAGTTGGAGACCCAGTACTTC
J gene: TRBJ2-7; V gene: TRBV6-5; clone size: -; D gene: TRBD2; CDR3 protein: CASSRAGGAYEQYF; CDR3 DNA: TGTGCCAGCAGTAGGGCGGGAGGAGCCTACGAGCAGTACTTC
J gene: TRBJ2-2; V gene: TRBV4-1; clone size: -; D gene: -; CDR3 protein: CASSQDRADTGELFF; CDR3 DNA: TGCGCCAGCAGCCAAGACAGGGCTGACACCGGGGAGCTGTTTTTT
J gene: TRBJ2-7; V gene: TRBV7-2; clone size: few; D gene: TRBD2; CDR3 protein: CASTELAGAYEQYF; CDR3 DNA: TGTGCCAGCACCGAACTAGCGGGGGCCTACGAGCAGTACTTC
J gene: TRBJ2-5; V gene: TRBV7-3; clone size: -; D gene: TRBD1; CDR3 protein: CASNPLPGTGRIKETQYF; CDR3 DNA: TGTGCCAGTAATCCCCTTCCCGGGACAGGCCGAATTAAAGAGACCCAGTACTTC
J gene: TRBJ2-5; V gene: TRBV28; clone size: -; D gene: TRBD1; CDR3 protein: CASSFRGRAETQYF; CDR3 DNA: TGTGCCAGCAGTTTCAGGGGGCGCGCGGAGACCCAGTACTTC
J gene: TRBJ2-2; V gene: TRBV6-1; clone size: -; D gene: TRBD1; CDR3 protein: CASSVGQGSGELFF; CDR3 DNA: TGTGCCAGCAGTGTGGGACAGGGATCCGGGGAGCTGTTTTTT
J gene: TRBJ2-1; V gene: TRBV7-3; clone size: -; D gene: TRBD2; CDR3 protein: CASSITSGRANEQFF; CDR3 DNA: TGTGCCAGCAGCATAACTAGCGGGAGGGCGAATGAGCAGTTCTTC
J gene: TRBJ2-1; V gene: TRBV5-1; clone size: -; D gene: -; CDR3 protein: CASSLAVSGYNEQFF; CDR3 DNA: TGCGCCAGCAGCTTGGCAGTGTCGGGCTACAATGAGCAGTTCTTC
J gene: TRBJ2-7; V gene: TRBV18; clone size: -; D gene: -; CDR3 protein: CASSPLRRTSGEQYF; CDR3 DNA: TGTGCCAGCTCACCACTGAGACGAACCTCTGGGGAGCAGTACTTC
J gene: TRBJ2-5; V gene: TRBV4-2; clone size: -; D gene: -; CDR3 protein: CASSQDPRPQETQYF; CDR3 DNA: TGTGCCAGCAGCCAAGATCCAAGACCACAAGAGACCCAGTACTTC
J gene: TRBJ2-2; V gene: TRBV7-2; clone size: few; D gene: TRBD2; CDR3 protein: CAASGGSINTGELFF; CDR3 DNA: TGTGCAGCTAGTGGCGGGAGTATTAACACCGGGGAGCTGTTTTTT
J gene: TRBJ1-5; V gene: TRBV19; clone size: -; D gene: -; CDR3 protein: CASSMQGRGQPQHF; CDR3 DNA: TGTGCCAGTAGTATGCAGGGAAGGGGTCAGCCCCAGCATTTT
J gene: TRBJ2-1; V gene: TRBV15; clone size: -; D gene: TRBD2; CDR3 protein: CATSRLAGSDEQFF; CDR3 DNA: TGTGCCACCAGCAGGCTAGCGGGGAGTGATGAGCAGTTCTTC
J gene: TRBJ1-2; V gene: TRBV19; clone size: -; D gene: TRBD1; CDR3 protein: CASRRVGQAGDGYTF; CDR3 DNA: TGTGCCAGTAGACGGGTAGGACAGGCAGGAGATGGCTACACCTTC
J gene: TRBJ2-2; V gene: TRBV6-1; clone size: -; D gene: TRBD1; CDR3 protein: CASTGQGGAGELFF; CDR3 DNA: TGTGCCAGCACGGGACAGGGGGGGGCCGGGGAGCTGTTTTTT
J gene: TRBJ2-3; V gene: TRBV27; clone size: -; D gene: -; CDR3 protein: CASSLRDFRNTDTQYF; CDR3 DNA: TGTGCCAGCAGTCTACGGGACTTTCGAAACACAGATACGCAGTATTTT
J gene: TRBJ2-7; V gene: TRBV28; clone size: -; D gene: -; CDR3 protein: CASSPTSWGYYEQYF; CDR3 DNA: TGTGCCAGCAGTCCCACCTCTTGGGGATACTACGAGCAGTACTTC
J gene: TRBJ2-4; V gene: TRBV7-8; clone size: -; D gene: -; CDR3 protein: CASSPLVRISLAKNIQYF; CDR3 DNA: TGTGCCAGCAGCCCTTTAGTCAGGATTTCCCTGGCCAAAAACATTCAGTACTTC